The 2 T cell receptor beta chains presented below share a single source sample, sequenced in a study of T cells in Graves' hyperthyroidism and ophthalmopathy. TCR beta CDR3 sequences were amplified from RNA transcripts. A set of HTBI primers served as the primers for a first-round RT-PCR of the TCR CDR3. TCRdb re-called the multiplex PCR reads with MiXCR, one entry per CDR3 protein. The data contain hundreds of thousands of distinct CDR3 sequences, around 21% of them singletons. The source material was blood. The receptor set was obtained from a young man with Graves' ophthalmopathy.

This clonotype came up many times. The chain employs TRBV28 and TRBJ2-7; 7 nucleotides agree with TRBD1. The germline V gene encodes CDR1 MDHEN and CDR2 SYDVKM. With V trimmed by 5 bases and J by 2 bases, 6 bases remained unmatched. The CDR3 covers 14 residues. CDR3 in DNA: TGTGCCAGCAGTACTAGACAGGGAACCTACGAGCAGTACTTC. Translated, it gives CASSTRQGTYEQYF.

The gene calls are TRBV2 and TRBJ1-2; no definite D call. CDR1 and CDR2 from the germline V gene are SNHLY and FYNNEI. With 6 bases removed from V and 2 bases from J, the gap between germline ends came to 13 bases. The CDR3 extends over 14 amino acids. The CDR3 protein is CASSPSFENYGYTF. In DNA, the CDR3 is TGTGCCAGCAGCCCCTCGTTCGAGAACTATGGCTACACCTTC. The full variable domain, its missing parts supplied by reference TRBV2 and TRBJ1-2, is EPEVTQTPSHQVTQMGQEVILRCVPISNHLYFYWYRQILGQKVEFLVSFYNNEISEKSEIFDDQFSVERPDGSNFTLKIRSTKLEDSAMYFCASSPSFENYGYTFGSGTRLTVV.